The TCR beta chain under discussion was sequenced for a study of T-cell memory formation after mild COVID-19. Study-wide context: TCR clusters mostly belonged to single donors. General study points: Nothing confirmed that second-wave clones peaking on day 37 were specific for SARS-CoV-2.

TCRdb reprocessed the 5' RACE reads with MiXCR, giving one entry per CDR3 protein. This table holds hundreds of thousands of distinct CDR3 sequences, 25% to 30% found once. Trimming took 3 bases from V and 0 from J, leaving 11 bases between them. Germline V gives CDR1 SNHLY, CDR2 FYNNEI. This CDR3 spans 15 amino acids. In its sample, this clonotype was seen a few times. What it binds is not known. The chain is built from TRBV2 and TRBJ1-1; D is uncertain. The sample was PBMCs or a T cell subset sorted from them (not recorded which). The sequence was collected from an adult woman who had mild COVID-19 (a few samples of this study predate the infection). Cell type and time point are not known. CDR3 DNA sequence: TGTGCCAGCAGTGATGGTGGAGAAATGAACACTGAAGCTTTCTTT. Residues: CASSDGGEMNTEAFF.